The 9 T cell receptor beta chains reported below all come from one sample, sequenced in a study of spatial heterogeneity in lung cancer. Their antigens remain unidentified. Overall study results and limits: For expanded intratumoral alpha and beta TCRs, counts tracked tumor mutation counts.

Time point: sample taken at primary tumor resection. TCRdb recomputed calls from the 5' RACE reads with MiXCR, one row per CDR3 protein. The sample has just under 9,500 distinct CDR3 sequences; roughly 8.8% are singletons. The sequences come from lung tumor tissue, collected at surgery. Receptors originate from a male donor with early-stage non-small cell lung cancer.

This chain links TRBV5-6 with TRBJ1-1, with 9 nucleotides matching TRBD1. CDR1 SGHDT and CDR2 YYEEEE come from the germline V gene. J lost 6 bases, V lost 5 bases, and 8 bases had no gene match. This CDR3 region has 14 residues. The CDR3 bases are TGTGCCAGCAGGGATGGGACAGGGTTGTCTGAAGCTTTCTTT. The encoded protein is CASRDGTGLSEAFF.

This sequence joins TRBV27 and TRBJ1-5; perhaps TRBD1 as D (6 bases). This CDR3 has 16 residues. The ends were cut back, 6 bases at V and 6 bases at J, with 21 bases in the middle. The V gene's germline CDR1 is MNHEY and CDR2 SMNVEV (reference sequence). The DNA for the CDR3 is TGTGCCAGCAGCCTAAGGGGGGCGCGGGTCTCTCAGCCCCAGCATTTT. Its translation: CASSLRGARVSQPQHF.

Ten or more counts support this clonotype. This rearrangement joins TRBV19 to TRBJ2-3, with D possibly TRBD2 on 7 matching bases. Trimming took 3 bases from V and 0 from J, leaving 13 bases between them. Germline assignment: CDR1 LNHDA and CDR2 SQIVND (reference sequence). This CDR3 is built from 16 residues. The CDR3: CASSIAGALSTDTQYF. The CDR3 DNA sequence: TGTGCCAGTAGTATTGCGGGGGCGCTTAGCACAGATACGCAGTATTTT.

This clonotype was detected many times. The chain joins TRBV27 to TRBJ2-1; 9 nucleotides line up with TRBD1. Germline CDR1 MNHEY, CDR2 SMNVEV (reference sequence). The CDR3 covers 16 residues. After removal of 4 bases from V and 3 bases from J, the junction contained 7 bases not matched to a gene. The CDR3 reads CASSSLQGANYNEQFF. The CDR3 region has the DNA TGTGCCAGCAGTTCATTACAGGGGGCAAACTACAATGAGCAGTTCTTC.

This clonotype showed up many times. This chain joins TRBV4-2 and TRBJ2-6; D is uncertain. Trimming cost V 2 bases and J 1 base, with 3 bases left between them. In germline, CDR1 is LGHNA, CDR2 YNFKEQ. This CDR3 spans 14 amino acids. CDR3 nucleotide sequence: TGTGCCAGCAGCCAACAGTCTGGGGCCAACGTCCTGACTTTC. Protein product: CASSQQSGANVLTF.

At least ten counts were recorded for this clonotype. The V call is TRBV25-1, the J call TRBJ2-7, with a tentative D call TRBD1 (6 bases). Trimming shortened V by 6 bases and J by 3 bases, and 18 bases separated the two germline ends. CDR3 size: 15 residues. Germline V gene data show CDR1 as MGHDK and CDR2 as SYGVNS. For the CDR3, the DNA is TGTGCCAGCAGGGCCCGTAGGGGGATAAACTACGAGCAGTACTTC. It specifies CASRARRGINYEQYF.

The table lists this clonotype with many counts. The chain's CDR3 is CASSPTVNTEAFF. The CDR3 DNA reads as TGTGCCAGCTCACCGACGGTGAACACTGAAGCTTTCTTT. The rearrangement uses TRBV18 and TRBJ1-1; D is unresolved. Deletions cut 3 bases from V and 0 bases from J, with 5 bases between. The length of the CDR3 is 13 residues. Germline V gene data show CDR1 as KGHSH and CDR2 as LQKENI.

By share, this clonotype counts as medium-sized. The J gene is TRBJ2-7, the V gene TRBV5-6; no clear D gene. The CDR3 covers 13 residues. The V gene lost 0 bases and the J gene lost 4 bases, with 8 bases spanning the gap. The germline CDR1 and CDR2 sequences are SGHDT and YYEEEE. CDR3 sequence reads: CASSLVSKYEQYF. CDR3 DNA sequence: TGTGCCAGCAGCTTGGTTTCAAAATACGAGCAGTACTTC.

J is TRBJ2-7 and V is TRBV7-9, with D possibly being TRBD1 (6 bases). The CDR3 has 14 residues. V was clipped by 3 bases and J by 5 bases, with 14 bases between them. Per the germline V gene, CDR1 is SEHNR and CDR2 is FQNEAQ (reference sequence). The CDR3 reads CASSFRGQGDEQYF. The CDR3 DNA sequence: TGTGCCAGCAGCTTCCGGGGACAAGGGGACGAGCAGTACTTC.